This TCR beta chain came from a study of blood T cells in healthy people across ages. For the study at large: For every two T cells, template switching captured about one barcoded beta molecule. Study-wide results and limits: Diversity figures based on one million T cells were deemed too low.

For the second PCR, which ran for roughly 7 to 11 cycles, a sample-barcoded 5' primer and a J-beta primer mix were used. Every sample produced at least 2.5 million CDR3-containing paired-end reads. One entry per CDR3 protein, called by TCRdb with MiXCR from the 5' RACE reads. This sample carries about 930,000 distinct CDR3 sequences, roughly 28% of them seen once, and the ten largest clones take roughly 10%. The CDR3 spans 19 residues. V lost 1 base to trimming and J lost 0 bases, with 19 bases between them. Germline loops: CDR1 KGHSH, CDR2 LQKENI. This clonotype was observed a handful of times. Its specificity is not known. Investigators took around 10 milliliters of peripheral blood from every donor. This sample was shared with a second study, whose subject was T cells of mothers and their children.

The chain recombines TRBV18 with TRBJ1-5; D may be TRBD1 (6 bases). This TCR was sampled from a woman aged 40 to 50 in good health. Sequencing was performed on blood. The CDR3 sequence: CASSPRSVQSGDSNQPQHF. CDR3 in DNA: TGTGCCAGCTCACCACGATCGGTGCAGTCAGGGGATAGCAATCAGCCCCAGCATTTT.